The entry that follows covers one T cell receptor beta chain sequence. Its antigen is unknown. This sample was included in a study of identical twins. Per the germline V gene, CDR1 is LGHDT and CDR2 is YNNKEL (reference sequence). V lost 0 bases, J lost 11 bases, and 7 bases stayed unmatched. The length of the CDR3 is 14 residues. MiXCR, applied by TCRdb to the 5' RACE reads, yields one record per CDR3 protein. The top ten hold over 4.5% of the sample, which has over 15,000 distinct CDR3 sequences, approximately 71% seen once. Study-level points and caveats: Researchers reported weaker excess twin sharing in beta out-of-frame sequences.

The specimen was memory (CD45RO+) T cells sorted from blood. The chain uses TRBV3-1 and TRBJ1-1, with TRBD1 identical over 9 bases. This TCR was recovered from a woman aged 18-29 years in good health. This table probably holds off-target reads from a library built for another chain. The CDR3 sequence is CASSQEIRTGDAFF. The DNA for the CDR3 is TGTGCCAGCAGCCAAGAGATAAGGACAGGGGACGCTTTCTTT. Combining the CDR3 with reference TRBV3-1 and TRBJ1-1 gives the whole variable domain DTAVSQTPKYLVTQMGNDKSIKCEQNLGHDTMYWYKQDSKKFLKIMFSYNNKELIINETVPNRFSPKSPDKAHLNLHINSLELGDSAVYFCASSQEIRTGDAFFGQGTRLTVV.